These 20 T cell receptor beta chains originate from one sample sequenced in a study of T cells after posttransplantation cyclophosphamide. Produced via immunoSEQ multiplex PCR; TCRdb's table is partial and in-frame only. This sample has about 66,000 clones; 90% to 95% occur once, and the top ten carry about 3%. Sequencing was carried out using PBMCs. These receptors all stem from a woman in her twenties or thirties in good health and a related stem cell transplant donor.

This rearrangement joins TRBV4-3 to TRBJ1-2; TRBD1 matches at 7 bases. The CDR3 runs 16 residues. J was trimmed by 3 bases and V by 4 bases; bases with no gene match: 11. Germline values: CDR1 LGHNA, CDR2 YSLEER. The CDR3 reads CASSPPLAGGDYGYTF. DNA for the CDR3: TGCGCCAGCAGCCCCCCTCTTGCAGGGGGAGACTATGGCTACACCTTC.

This chain uses TRBV6-5 with TRBJ2-5, with D unresolved. The CDR3 consists of 16 residues. Germline assignment: CDR1 MNHEY and CDR2 SVGAGI. The V end was cut by 4 bases, the J end by 3 bases, with 18 bases between. This CDR3 is CASSSFGVLGKETQYF. In DNA, the CDR3 is TGTGCCAGCAGTTCCTTCGGTGTCTTGGGAAAAGAGACCCAGTACTTC.

This chain links TRBV5-4 with TRBJ2-1; tentatively, D is TRBD1 or TRBD2 (5 bases each). The germline V and J ends were trimmed by 3 bases and 4 bases, with 5 bases remaining between them. Germline CDR1 SGHNT, CDR2 YYREEE (reference sequence). The CDR3 spans 12 residues. The CDR3 DNA reads as TGTGCCAGCAGCTGGGGGTACAATGAGCAGTTCTTC. This sequence encodes CASSWGYNEQFF.

This clone was found once. In DNA form, the CDR3 reads TGTGCCAGCAGCTTAGGACTGGCCCTCTCCTACGAGCAGTACTTC. This encodes CASSLGLALSYEQYF. The genes are TRBV7-2 and TRBJ2-7; D not resolved. V shed 1 base and J shed 0 bases, with 10 bases lying between them. This CDR3 has 15 amino acids. Per germline, CDR1 SGHTA and CDR2 FQGNSA.

This chain connects TRBV6-1 to TRBJ1-1; a possible D gene is TRBD1 (5 bases). Germline loops: CDR1 MNHNS, CDR2 SASEGT. V lost 4 bases, J lost 1 base, and 10 bases lay in between. The CDR3 loop spans 14 amino acids. CDR3: CASSVDGTNTEAFF. CDR3 in DNA: TGTGCCAGCAGTGTTGACGGGACGAACACTGAAGCTTTCTTT.

This clone was recorded once. The chain carries TRBV13 and TRBJ2-7, with TRBD2 matching 9 bases. Germline CDR1 reads PRHDT; CDR2 reads FYEKMQ (reference sequence). V shed 7 bases, J shed 1 base, and the junction held 11 bases outside the gene matches. The CDR3 extends over 16 amino acids. The CDR3 loop is CASTQVGGGASYEQYF. Here the CDR3 DNA reads TGTGCCAGCACCCAAGTTGGCGGGGGGGCATCCTACGAGCAGTACTTC.

The chain combines TRBV11-2 with TRBJ2-7, with D uncertain. The ends were cut back, 1 base at V and 6 bases at J, with 7 bases in the middle. The CDR3 spans 12 residues. Germline assignment: CDR1 SGHAT and CDR2 FQNNGV. CDR3 loop: CASSLGSGEQYF. The CDR3 coding sequence is TGTGCCAGCAGCTTAGGGTCGGGCGAGCAGTACTTC.

V usage is TRBV18 and J usage is TRBJ1-3; D is ambiguous. CDR1 KGHSH and CDR2 LQKENI come from the germline V gene. Trimming removed 2 bases from V and 4 bases from J, with 3 bases in between. The CDR3 sequence is 12 residues long. The CDR3 protein is CASSPAGNTIYF. CDR3 coding DNA: TGTGCCAGCTCACCAGCCGGAAACACCATATATTTT.

The V call is TRBV27, the J call TRBJ2-2; the match to TRBD2 covers 7 bases. V shed 7 bases, J shed 7 bases, and the junction held 9 bases outside the gene matches. Per the germline V gene, CDR1 is MNHEY and CDR2 is SMNVEV (reference sequence). The CDR3 contains 14 residues. In DNA, the CDR3 is TGTGCCAGCAACCTGGGAGGGGATGGCGGGGAGCTGTTTTTT. Amino acids: CASNLGGDGGELFF.

The rearrangement uses TRBV6-5 and TRBJ1-2; a possible D gene is TRBD1 (6 bases). CDR3 length equals 15 residues. Trimming stripped 0 bases from V and 6 bases from J, with 14 bases between. CDR1 MNHEY and CDR2 SVGAGI come from the germline V gene. The CDR3 nucleotides read TGTGCCAGCAGTTACTCGACAGGAAGGAGGGATGGCTACACCTTC. It is translated as CASSYSTGRRDGYTF.

The chain combines TRBV2 with TRBJ2-3, with TRBD2 matching over 8 bases. This CDR3 is built from 15 residues. With 4 bases clipped from V and 5 bases from J, the junction kept 8 bases outside the gene matches. Germline V gene sequence: CDR1 SNHLY, CDR2 FYNNEI. The CDR3 DNA reads TGTGCCAGCAGTGGTGGTGGCGGGGGGATAGATACGCAGTATTTT. This gives the protein CASSGGGGGIDTQYF.

The chain couples TRBV5-6 to TRBJ2-1, with TRBD1 matching over 7 bases. This CDR3 is 15 amino acids long. Germline V gene lookup returns CDR1 SGHDT and CDR2 YYEEEE. The junction had 6 bases not matched to a gene; V was cut back by 2 bases and J by 4 bases. Written as DNA, the CDR3 is TGTGCCAGCAGCTTCCTAGGGACAGAATACAATGAGCAGTTCTTC. Residues: CASSFLGTEYNEQFF.

The genes are TRBV13 and TRBJ1-1; 9 bases fit TRBD1. Per germline, CDR1 PRHDT and CDR2 FYEKMQ (reference sequence). Trimming took 8 bases from V and 4 from J; bases not matched to a gene: 8. The CDR3 consists of 14 residues. CDR3 bases: TGTGCCAGCTCGGACAGGGGAGTTGGCACTGAAGCTTTCTTT. It specifies CASSDRGVGTEAFF.

The V gene is TRBV19, the J gene TRBJ1-5; 7 bases are shared with TRBD1. Trimming at V came to 3 bases and at J to 6 bases, leaving 2 bases not matched to a gene. The CDR3 consists of 13 residues. The germline V gene encodes CDR1 LNHDA and CDR2 SQIVND (reference sequence). DNA of the CDR3: TGTGCCAGTAGTATGCAGGGGGGTCAGCCCCAGCATTTT. Translation: CASSMQGGQPQHF.

The chain combines TRBV4-3 with TRBJ2-1, with 12 nucleotides matching TRBD2. The CDR3 totals 19 residues. J gave up 8 bases and V 1 base, and 15 bases lay outside the gene matches. Germline-derived CDR1 and CDR2 are LGHNA and YSLEER. CDR3: CASSQGRGRASGGAHEQFF. In nucleotides, the CDR3 is TGCGCCAGCAGCCAAGGACGAGGGCGGGCTAGCGGGGGGGCACATGAGCAGTTCTTC.

The genes are TRBV18 and TRBJ1-3, with D perhaps matching TRBD1 (6 bases). Germline values: CDR1 KGHSH, CDR2 LQKENI. V dropped 2 bases and J dropped 1 base, with 15 bases sitting between them. The CDR3 extends over 17 amino acids. As DNA, the CDR3 is TGTGCCAGCTCACCAAGGGGGGTCGGGACTTCTGGAAACACCATATATTTT. Encoded protein: CASSPRGVGTSGNTIYF.

This clone was detected once. The chain has TRBV12-5 and TRBJ1-2; 9 positions agree with TRBD1. Germline trimming cut 0 bases from V and 4 bases from J; bases unmatched to any gene: 9. Looked up from germline, CDR1 is LGHNT and CDR2 is FRNRAP. The CDR3 is 17 residues long. CDR3: CASGLVKDRGRVYGYTF. Here the CDR3 DNA reads TGTGCTAGTGGTTTGGTAAAAGACAGGGGGAGGGTCTATGGCTACACCTTC.

This rearrangement joins TRBV5-1 to TRBJ2-5; 7 bases agree with TRBD2. This CDR3 is built from 15 residues. Germline-derived CDR1 and CDR2 are SGHRS and YFSETQ. The V gene end was trimmed by 2 bases and the J gene end by 2 bases; junction bases not matched to a gene: 6. The DNA for the CDR3 is TGCGCCAGCAGCTTATACCCGGGACTACAAGAGACCCAGTACTTC. This codes for CASSLYPGLQETQYF. The full variable domain, in which reference TRBV5-1 and TRBJ2-5 provide the parts outside the CDR3, is KAGVTQTPRYLIKTRGQQVTLSCSPISGHRSVSWYQQTPGQGLQFLFEYFSETQRNKGNFPGRFSGRQFSNSRSEMNVSTLELGDSALYLCASSLYPGLQETQYFGPGTRLLVL.

The chain employs TRBV6-1 and TRBJ1-2; D is uncertain. Per the germline V gene, CDR1 is MNHNS and CDR2 is SASEGT. This CDR3 spans 13 amino acids. V was pared by 4 bases and J by 4 bases, with 10 bases between. This CDR3 reads CASSADRGYGYTF. CDR3 nucleotide sequence: TGTGCCAGCAGTGCGGACCGAGGCTATGGCTACACCTTC.

This CDR3 reads CASSPGQNEKLFF. The CDR3 DNA is TGCGCCAGCAGCCCTGGACAGAATGAAAAACTGTTTTTT. This rearrangement joins TRBV5-1 to TRBJ1-4, with TRBD1 as a possible D gene (6 bases). The CDR3 contains 13 residues. Per the germline V gene, CDR1 is SGHRS and CDR2 is YFSETQ. The ends were cut back, 4 bases at V and 5 bases at J, with 9 bases in the middle. Together with reference TRBV5-1 and TRBJ1-4, the CDR3 gives the full variable domain: KAGVTQTPRYLIKTRGQQVTLSCSPISGHRSVSWYQQTPGQGLQFLFEYFSETQRNKGNFPGRFSGRQFSNSRSEMNVSTLELGDSALYLCASSPGQNEKLFFGSGTQLSVL.